Shown below are 22 T cell receptor beta chains from a single sample sequenced in a study of cytomegalovirus exposure and HLA in healthy donors (dated by TCRdb to the late 2010s). The library came from the immunoSEQ multiplex PCR assay. For the multiplex PCR, a mixture combining 60 forward primers for TCR Vbeta segments and 13 reverse primers for TCR Jbeta segments was used. Here the immuneACCESS table is served through TCRdb, limited to in-frame sequences with V and J called. Missing clones are a known gap in these copies; in checked studies unresolved V genes cover under half, and the rest lacks a known reason. Present in this sample are some 62,000 clones, around 87% of which were seen just once. The leading ten clones occupy approximately 1.4% of the sample. Sequences were obtained from PBMCs. The source of these receptors is a man aged 18 to 35 in good health and CMV-seronegative.

This clone has more than one count but fewer than ten. The J gene is TRBJ1-1, the V gene TRBV7-2; 7 bases map to TRBD1. The CDR3 loop spans 15 amino acids. The J segment lost 6 bases and the V segment lost 6 bases, leaving 13 bases of the junction unmatched. Germline V gene lookup returns CDR1 SGHTA and CDR2 FQGNSA. CDR3 sequence: CASSSLGEGAAEAFF. The CDR3 region has the DNA TGTGCCAGCAGTTCCCTCGGAGAGGGGGCGGCTGAAGCTTTCTTT.

The chain joins TRBV28 to TRBJ1-5, with a tentative D call TRBD1 (5 bases). V lost 2 bases and J 6 bases, leaving 14 bases between the germline ends. CDR3 size: 15 residues. Germline V gene lookup returns CDR1 MDHEN and CDR2 SYDVKM. CDR3 DNA sequence: TGTGCCAGCAGTTTAGGGGCAGGCGGTATTCAGCCCCAGCATTTT. Its translation: CASSLGAGGIQPQHF.

V and J are TRBV5-1 and TRBJ2-2; D is perhaps TRBD1 (6 bases). CDR3 size: 15 residues. Trimming removed 0 bases from V and 1 base from J, with 7 bases in between. Germline values: CDR1 SGHRS, CDR2 YFSETQ. CDR3 sequence reads: CASSLAGQNTGELFF. CDR3 DNA sequence: TGCGCCAGCAGCTTGGCGGGACAGAACACCGGGGAGCTGTTTTTT.

V gene TRBV4-1 combines with J gene TRBJ1-2; D might be TRBD1 (5 bases). V lost 0 bases and J 5 bases, leaving 13 bases between the germline ends. This CDR3 region has 15 residues. Germline V lookup: CDR1 MGHRA, CDR2 YSYEKL. The CDR3 loop reads CASSQDWGEGYGYTF. The CDR3 bases are TGCGCCAGCAGCCAAGATTGGGGGGAGGGGTATGGCTACACCTTC.

This clone was recorded a few times. The chain carries TRBV30 and TRBJ1-6; 11 bases align to TRBD1. V dropped 0 bases and J dropped 8; count of bases not matched to a gene: 0. The CDR3 spans 14 residues. The germline gives CDR1 GTSNPN, CDR2 SVGIG (reference sequence). The CDR3 nucleotides read TGTGCCTGGAGTGTGGGACAGGGGGATTCACCCCTCCACTTT. As protein: CAWSVGQGDSPLHF.

V usage is TRBV29-1 and J usage is TRBJ2-5, with TRBD2 matching over 13 bases. Germline V gene lookup returns CDR1 SQVTM and CDR2 ANQGSEA. The CDR3 is 16 residues long. J gave up 0 bases and V 6 bases, and 7 bases lay outside the gene matches. The CDR3 DNA follows: TGCAGCGTCGCCGGGACTAGCGGGGCACACCAAGAGACCCAGTACTTC. Amino acid sequence: CSVAGTSGAHQETQYF.

The chain uses TRBV5-4 and TRBJ2-7; 8 bases agree with TRBD1. This CDR3 spans 14 amino acids. Trimming at V came to 2 bases and at J to 4 bases, leaving 5 bases not matched to a gene. Germline values: CDR1 SGHNT, CDR2 YYREEE (reference sequence). The CDR3 reads CASSLWGQVYEQYF. The CDR3, as DNA: TGTGCCAGCAGCTTATGGGGACAGGTTTACGAGCAGTACTTC.

The chain couples TRBV6-4 to TRBJ2-3, with D perhaps TRBD2 (5 bases). V shed 0 bases and J shed 11 bases, with 15 bases lying between them. The CDR3 covers 14 residues. Per the germline V gene, CDR1 is MRHNA and CDR2 is SNTAGT. The CDR3 sequence: CASSDSAESIGQYF. In DNA, the CDR3 is TGTGCCAGCAGTGACTCAGCGGAAAGTATTGGGCAGTATTTT.

This sequence joins TRBV30 and TRBJ2-3; TRBD2 aligns across 8 bases. The CDR3 is 15 amino acids. CDR1 and CDR2 from the germline V gene are GTSNPN and SVGIG (reference sequence). Losses at the gene ends were 2 bases for V and 3 bases for J; bases not matched to a gene: 7. The CDR3 coding sequence is TGTGCCTGGAGTCTGACACGGGGGGGAACAGATACGCAGTATTTT. This codes for CAWSLTRGGTDTQYF. The complete variable domain, with remaining parts taken from reference TRBV30 and TRBJ2-3, reads SQTIHQWPATLVQPVGSPLSLECTVEGTSNPNLYWYRQAAGRGLQLLFYSVGIGQISSEVPQNLSASRPQDRQFILSSKKLLLSDSGFYLCAWSLTRGGTDTQYFGPGTRLTVL.

The rearrangement joins TRBV30 to TRBJ1-5; D is ambiguous. The germline CDR1 and CDR2 sequences are GTSNPN and SVGIG (reference sequence). The CDR3 spans 13 residues. V lost 1 base, J lost 5 bases, and 9 bases lay in between. The CDR3 bases are TGTGCCTGGAGTGATCGGTTCGATCAGCCCCAGCATTTT. Protein product: CAWSDRFDQPQHF.

The chain employs TRBV9 and TRBJ1-4; 7 bases map to TRBD1. This CDR3 has 16 residues. The V and J ends lost 3 bases and 8 bases, in that order; junction bases with no gene match: 13. CDR1 and CDR2 (germline): SGDLS, YYNGEE. CDR3 amino acids: CASSATSAGGLEKLFF. DNA of the CDR3: TGTGCCAGCAGCGCCACATCGGCAGGGGGTTTGGAAAAACTGTTTTTT.

V usage is TRBV15 and J usage is TRBJ1-5; 7 bases agree with TRBD1. This CDR3 contains 15 residues. Looked up from germline, CDR1 is LNHNV and CDR2 is YYDKDF (reference sequence). V gave up 1 base and J gave up 7 bases; unmatched junction bases: 7. CDR3 DNA: TGTGCCACCAGCAGAGTCGACAGGGCCGGACAGCCCCAGCATTTT. Encoded protein: CATSRVDRAGQPQHF.

The DNA of the CDR3 is TGCGCCAGCAGCGGGGACAGCCCCGAGCACACCTTC. It is translated as CASSGDSPEHTF. The J gene is TRBJ1-2, the V gene TRBV5-1, with TRBD1 matching 7 bases. The CDR3 is 12 amino acids. With V trimmed by 4 bases and J by 12 bases, 9 bases remained unmatched. Germline V lookup: CDR1 SGHRS, CDR2 YFSETQ. Full variable domain (remainder filled in from reference TRBV5-1 and TRBJ1-2): KAGVTQTPRYLIKTRGQQVTLSCSPISGHRSVSWYQQTPGQGLQFLFEYFSETQRNKGNFPGRFSGRQFSNSRSEMNVSTLELGDSALYLCASSGDSPEHTFGSGTRLTVV.

A single count supports this clone. The chain uses TRBV11-3 and TRBJ1-1, with TRBD1 as a possible D gene (6 bases). Germline values: CDR1 SGHNT, CDR2 YENEEA. V dropped 5 bases and J dropped 2 bases, with 18 bases sitting between them. The CDR3 extends over 16 amino acids. CDR3 sequence (DNA): TGTGCCAGCAGCCTCCCCGGGGGGCGGAAAAACACTGAAGCTTTCTTT. Residues: CASSLPGGRKNTEAFF.

This clone was counted a few times. The CDR3 coding sequence is TGTGCCAGCAGCTTAGGACAGGGGACGAGGACTGAAGCTTTCTTT. This codes for CASSLGQGTRTEAFF. The rearrangement links TRBV11-3 to TRBJ1-1, with 8 nucleotides matching TRBD1. V shed 1 base, J shed 5 bases, and the junction held 6 bases outside the gene matches. The CDR3 is 15 residues long. Germline lookup yields CDR1 SGHNT and CDR2 YENEEA.

The rearrangement joins TRBV2 to TRBJ1-1; D is unclear. V was clipped by 3 bases and J by 1 base, with 6 bases between them. This CDR3 region has 13 residues. Germline CDR1 reads SNHLY; CDR2 reads FYNNEI. CDR3: CASSEGRNTEAFF. The CDR3 bases are TGTGCCAGCAGTGAGGGCCGGAACACTGAAGCTTTCTTT.

The chain is built from TRBV6-5 and TRBJ2-2, with a possible D match to TRBD2 (5 bases). CDR1 is MNHEY, CDR2 SVGAGI, per germline. Between the trimmed V and J ends, which lost 6 bases and 0 bases, there was a span of 11 bases. The CDR3 runs 15 residues. The CDR3 bases are TGTGCCAGCAGCACCGGGATCGCGAACACCGGGGAGCTGTTTTTT. Residues: CASSTGIANTGELFF.

This rearrangement joins TRBV29-1 to TRBJ1-1; D gene uncertain. The CDR3 contains 11 residues. Trimming shortened V by 5 bases and J by 4 bases, and 8 bases separated the two germline ends. The germline gives CDR1 SQVTM, CDR2 ANQGSEA. The CDR3 nucleotides read TGCAGCGTTTCACATGTCACTGAAGCTTTCTTT. It encodes CSVSHVTEAFF.

The CDR3 nucleotides are TGCGCCAGCAGCTTCGGACTAGCGGGGGGTGGGTACGAGCAGTACTTC. Encoded protein: CASSFGLAGGGYEQYF. The J gene is TRBJ2-7, the V gene TRBV5-1; 14 bases are a match to TRBD2. The CDR3 consists of 16 residues. Germline V gene lookup returns CDR1 SGHRS and CDR2 YFSETQ. With V trimmed by 2 bases and J by 4 bases, 5 bases remained unmatched.

The chain carries TRBV7-9 and TRBJ2-2; 7 positions match TRBD2. Per the germline V gene, CDR1 is SEHNR and CDR2 is FQNEAQ (reference sequence). The ends lost 6 bases at V and 4 bases at J; junction bases unmatched: 8. The CDR3 totals 15 residues. The CDR3 DNA follows: TGTGCCAGCAGTCCCAGGGAGGGAACCACCGGGGAGCTGTTTTTT. This gives the protein CASSPREGTTGELFF.

In DNA form, the CDR3 reads TGTGCCAGCCAGAGGCGGGGGTTCAATGAGCAGTTCTTC. This codes for CASQRRGFNEQFF. The chain recombines TRBV28 with TRBJ2-1; 7 nucleotides agree with TRBD2. Trimming removed 8 bases from V and 6 bases from J; junction bases left unmatched: 7. Per the germline V gene, CDR1 is MDHEN and CDR2 is SYDVKM. This CDR3 is built from 13 residues.

The rearrangement uses TRBV13 and TRBJ2-7, with TRBD2 identical over 9 bases. With 7 bases clipped from V and 4 bases from J, the junction kept 5 bases outside the gene matches. The CDR3 sequence is 13 residues long. Germline lookup yields CDR1 PRHDT and CDR2 FYEKMQ (reference sequence). The CDR3 coding sequence is TGTGCCAGCATCCAGGCGGGGGGGTACGAGCAGTACTTC. Translation gives CASIQAGGYEQYF. Variable domain in full (rest from reference TRBV13 and TRBJ2-7): AAGVIQSPRHLIKEKRETATLKCYPIPRHDTVYWYQQGPGQDPQFLISFYEKMQSDKGSIPDRFSAQQFSDYHSELNMSSLELGDSALYFCASIQAGGYEQYFGPGTRLTVT.